The clone carrying this T cell receptor (beta chain) came up a few times. What it recognizes is unknown. The CDR3 is made up of 13 amino acids. V was trimmed by 5 bases and J by 10 bases, leaving 17 bases between them. Germline CDR1 is LGHDT and CDR2 is YNNKEL (reference sequence). This sample is part of a study of blood T cells in healthy people across ages. Study results and limitations: As age increased, TCR beta diversity per million T cells fell in a roughly linear fashion. Conclusively comparing naive with antigen-experienced cells was impossible with unsorted PBMCs.

Using a J-beta primer mix together with a sample-barcoded 5' primer, a second PCR was run for about 7 to 12 cycles. MiXCR, run by TCRdb on the 5' RACE reads, gives a single entry per CDR3 protein. Among about 1.5 million distinct CDR3 sequences, 42% were seen once, and the ten largest hold approximately 4%. Donors were healthy Caucasian individuals from Russia aged about 6 to 90. The genes are TRBV3-1 and TRBJ1-2; D gene unclear. The TCR sequence derives from a young woman in good health. Sequencing was done on a sample of blood. This CDR3 is CASSSSQAQFYTF. In DNA, the CDR3 is TGTGCCAGCAGCTCTAGCCAGGCTCAGTTCTACACCTTC.